These 9 T cell receptor beta chains were all obtained from the same sample, sequenced in a study of blood T cell repertoires in COVID-19 (TCRdb year 2020). The library relied on the immunoSEQ multiplex PCR assay. TCRdb re-hosts the immuneACCESS table, in-frame sequences only. Its copies lack some clones; in the studies checked, an unresolved V gene accounts for under half of them, and the cause for the rest is not known. The sample data list 150,000 or so clones, and roughly 85% of these were observed just once. The top ten hold 8% of the sample. The sequencing input was peripheral blood. The receptor source for this set is a woman aged 60-75 years with COVID-19, enrolled during active disease.

J is TRBJ1-2 and V is TRBV7-3; a possible D gene is TRBD1 (5 bases). This CDR3 has 14 residues. Germline V gene data show CDR1 as SGHTA and CDR2 as FQGTGA. Trimming took off 4 bases at V and 4 bases at J, with 13 bases between the two ends. Here the CDR3 DNA reads TGTGCCAGCAGCTCCCGGCCAGGGCCCTATGGCTACACCTTC. The encoded protein is CASSSRPGPYGYTF.

Regarding this clone: One junction end does not reproduce the germline sequence, and a read error may be involved. The chain recombines TRBV7-9 with TRBJ2-3, with D unresolved. Germline CDR1 reads SEHNR; CDR2 reads FQNEAQ (reference sequence). The CDR3 loop spans 13 amino acids. CDR3 protein: CASRLARGDTQYF. The CDR3, as DNA: TGTGCCAGCAGATTAGCACGCGGAGATACGCAGTATTTT.

V gene TRBV5-1 combines with J gene TRBJ1-1; 8 positions agree with TRBD1. Germline V gene sequence: CDR1 SGHRS, CDR2 YFSETQ. This CDR3 comprises 17 residues. With 5 bases clipped from V and 4 bases from J, the junction kept 16 bases outside the gene matches. CDR3 amino acids: CASSFGDRNSWGTEAFF. The CDR3 DNA follows: TGCGCCAGCAGTTTCGGGGACAGGAATTCGTGGGGCACTGAAGCTTTCTTT.

The V gene is TRBV18, the J gene TRBJ2-3, with D maybe TRBD2 (6 bases). Germline V gene sequence: CDR1 KGHSH, CDR2 LQKENI. There are 13 residues in the CDR3. Trimming took 4 bases from V and 4 from J, leaving 9 bases between them. CDR3 region: CASSRSGADTQYF. The CDR3 region has the DNA TGTGCCAGCTCACGTAGCGGCGCAGATACGCAGTATTTT. Together with reference TRBV18 and TRBJ2-3, the CDR3 gives the full variable domain: NAGVMQNPRHLVRRRGQEARLRCSPMKGHSHVYWYRQLPEEGLKFMVYLQKENIIDESGMPKERFSAEFPKEGPSILRIQQVVRGDSAAYFCASSRSGADTQYFGPGTRLTVL.

The rearrangement uses TRBV3-1 (or the pseudogene TRBV3-2) and TRBJ2-5; tentatively, D is TRBD2 (6 bases). V was clipped by 2 bases and J by 5 bases, with 12 bases between them. Germline V gene data show CDR1 as LGHDT and CDR2 as YNNKEL (reference sequence). The CDR3 consists of 14 residues. In nucleotides, the CDR3 is TGTGCCAGCAGCCAACTTAGCGGTCCGGAGACCCAGTACTTC. This gives the protein CASSQLSGPETQYF.

V is TRBV4-2 and J is TRBJ1-5; D not certain. Germline CDR1 reads LGHNA; CDR2 reads YNFKEQ. The V and J ends lost 4 bases and 3 bases respectively, with 13 bases between them. This CDR3 contains 15 residues. The CDR3 loop reads CASSRTGESNQPQHF. The CDR3 nucleotides read TGTGCCAGCAGCCGTACCGGGGAGTCCAATCAGCCCCAGCATTTT.

V usage is TRBV24-1 and J usage is TRBJ1-2; a possible D gene is TRBD1 (5 bases). CDR3 size: 13 residues. In germline, CDR1 is KGHDR, CDR2 SFDVKD. V was pared by 4 bases and J by 6 bases, with 11 bases between. CDR3 DNA sequence: TGTGCCACCAGTGAGGGGACTTTCGATGGCTACACCTTC. It is translated as CATSEGTFDGYTF.

The V gene is TRBV6-5, the J gene TRBJ2-1; D gene uncertain. This CDR3 is built from 12 residues. Per the germline V gene, CDR1 is MNHEY and CDR2 is SVGAGI. V dropped 3 bases and J dropped 5 bases, with 5 bases sitting between them. The CDR3 loop reads CASSYSDNEQFF. The DNA of the CDR3 is TGTGCCAGCAGTTATTCAGACAATGAGCAGTTCTTC.

The J gene is TRBJ1-3, the V gene TRBV4-1, with no clear D. V shed 0 bases and J shed 3 bases, with 12 bases lying between them. This CDR3 has 16 residues. Germline CDR1 reads MGHRA; CDR2 reads YSYEKL. This chain's CDR3 is CASSQEEGEGGNTIYF. In DNA, the CDR3 is TGCGCCAGCAGCCAAGAAGAGGGAGAAGGTGGAAACACCATATATTTT.